This record looks at one T cell receptor beta chain sequence and its context. Its antigen remains unidentified. There are 16 residues in the CDR3. Germline lookup yields CDR1 MDHEN and CDR2 SYDVKM. V lost 6 bases to trimming and J lost 3 bases; unmatched junction nucleotides: 8. This entry comes from a study of response to subunit inactivated influenza vaccine. MiXCR, applied by TCRdb to the RT-PCR reads, yields one record per CDR3 protein. This table has hundreds of thousands of distinct CDR3 sequences, approximately 24% appearing once. Points from the study as a whole: After each seasonal influenza vaccination, few new T cells are recruited, the authors suggested.

The chain uses TRBV28 and TRBJ2-2, with 9 bases lining up with TRBD1. The sample in question was CD4+ T cells sorted from PBMCs, obtained roughly 5 days after vaccination. The TCR sequence derives from a man in his fifties or sixties who received an inactivated influenza vaccine. The CDR3 loop is CASSRTGGAYTGELFF. CDR3 DNA sequence: TGTGCCAGCAGCCGCACAGGGGGCGCTTACACCGGGGAGCTGTTTTTT.